This TCR beta chain was obtained from a study of blood T cell repertoires in COVID-19. Across the study: Samples representing acute and convalescent COVID-19 were sourced from the United States, Italy and Spain.

The data were produced by immunoSEQ multiplex PCR, yet TCRdb's version contains in-frame clones alone and is incomplete. The sample includes about 130,000 clones, around 81% of them seen just once. The CDR3 totals 15 residues. Germline V gene lookup returns CDR1 SGHTA and CDR2 FQGTGA. The V segment lost 6 bases and the J segment 3 bases; nucleotides outside the gene matches: 5. Material for sequencing was peripheral blood. The sequence derives from a man aged 60-69 years with acute or convalescent COVID-19. This chain uses TRBV7-3 with TRBJ1-5; 10 bases align to TRBD1. The CDR3 sequence: CASRPGTGVNQPQHF. The CDR3 region has the DNA TGTGCCAGCAGGCCGGGGACAGGGGTCAATCAGCCCCAGCATTTT.